The clone carrying this T cell receptor (beta chain) was seen many times. The entry originates in a study of T cells in Graves' hyperthyroidism and ophthalmopathy. Germline V gives CDR1 DFQATT, CDR2 SNEGSKA (reference sequence). This CDR3 has 11 residues. V lost 6 bases and J lost 3, with 7 bases in between. Authors of the study amplified TCR beta CDR3 regions from RNA transcripts. HTBI primers were used for first-round RT-PCR of the TCR CDR3. MiXCR, run by TCRdb on the multiplex PCR reads, gives a single entry per CDR3 protein. The profile shows roughly 380,000 distinct CDR3 sequences, about 15% of them singletons.

The clonotype was recovered from a woman aged 55-69 years with Graves' hyperthyroidism. Sequencing was carried out using blood. The V and J genes are TRBV20-1 and TRBJ2-3; D is ambiguous. CDR3 nucleotide sequence: TGCAGTGCGGAAACAACAGATACGCAGTATTTT. It translates to CSAETTDTQYF.